Detailed here is one T cell receptor (beta chain). These data come from a study of blood T cell repertoires in COVID-19. Study overall: The origin of the acute and convalescent COVID-19 samples was the United States, Italy and Spain. PBMCs, B-cell-depleted T cells, or T cells provided the cDNA or gDNA that made up the material.

Participants spanned ages about 18 to 100 years and resided in about 24 US areas. CDR1 MGHRA and CDR2 YSYEKL come from the germline V gene. There are 16 residues in the CDR3. J gave up 3 bases and V 0 bases, and 4 bases lay outside the gene matches. Data came from immunoSEQ multiplex PCR; TCRdb stores just in-frame clones and leaves some out. This sample has more than 250,000 clones, with approximately 83% found just once. This sequence joins TRBV4-1 and TRBJ2-2; 7 bases agree with TRBD1. Sequenced material: PBMCs or T cells enriched from blood (not recorded which). The origin of this receptor is a man aged 25-45 years who had recovered from COVID-19. This CDR3 reads CASSQEGQGDTGELFF. The CDR3 region has the DNA TGCGCCAGCAGCCAAGAGGGCCAGGGGGACACCGGGGAGCTGTTTTTT.